These T cell receptor beta chains were read from a single sample in a study of T-cell memory formation after mild COVID-19. TCRdb re-called the 5' RACE reads through MiXCR, storing one row per CDR3 protein. The table has 550,000 to 700,000 distinct CDR3 sequences, about a sixth seen once. The sequencing sample was made of PBMCs or a T cell subset sorted from them (not recorded which). These receptors originate from an adult woman who had mild COVID-19 (a few samples of this study predate the infection). Cell type and time point are not known. Each CDR3 is given with its conserved first and last residue. The D gene is left open where the match is weak. For some rows the clone size is stated as once, few or many, or as a class when expanded; others skip it.

NA	TRBV6-1	NA	12	TRBJ1-1	TGTGCCAGCAGTGAACATAACACTGAAGCTTTCTTT	CASSEHNTEAFF
NA	TRBV18	NA	16	TRBJ1-6	TGTGCCAGCTCACAAAGACAAGAAGTTAATAATTCACCCCTCCACTTT	CASSQRQEVNNSPLHF
TRBD1	TRBV4-2	once	14	TRBJ1-2	TGTGCCAGCAGCCAAGCCGGGACAGGGGGTCGGTACACCTTC	CASSQAGTGGRYTF
TRBD1	TRBV20-1	many	15	TRBJ2-1	TGCAGTGCTAGAAGACGGGACAGTAACTACAATGAGCAGTTCTTC	CSARRRDSNYNEQFF
NA	TRBV5-5	NA	15	TRBJ1-2	TGTGCCAGCAGCTTGGAGGCAGGGAGGCCTGATGGCTACACCTTC	CASSLEAGRPDGYTF
NA	TRBV19	NA	12	TRBJ1-6	TGTGCCAGTAGTAGCGGGGGTTCACCCCTCCACTTT	CASSSGGSPLHF
NA	TRBV5-6	few	15	TRBJ2-3	TGTGCCAGCAGCTTGGGCGGGGGCCCCACAGATACGCAGTATTTT	CASSLGGGPTDTQYF
NA	TRBV11-3	few	19	TRBJ2-1	TGTGCCAGCAGTTTTTCCCCGTTGACCAGTTCGAGCTCCTACAATGAGCAGTTCTTC	CASSFSPLTSSSSYNEQFF
NA	TRBV7-3	NA	15	TRBJ2-3	TGTGCCAGCAGCATCGCCACAGGACCCACAGATACGCAGTATTTT	CASSIATGPTDTQYF
NA	TRBV25-1	NA	16	TRBJ2-7	TGTGCCAGCAGTGAATCCCAACGGCCAGGGGGGGGCGAGCAGTACTTC	CASSESQRPGGGEQYF
TRBD1	TRBV12-3/TRBV12-4	NA	14	TRBJ2-5	TGTGCCAGCAGACCGGGACAGAAACAAGAGACCCAGTACTTC	CASRPGQKQETQYF
TRBD2	TRBV11-1	few	16	TRBJ2-1	TGTGCCAGCACCACCGGACTAGCGGACCACTACAATGAGCAGTTCTTC	CASTTGLADHYNEQFF
NA	TRBV7-2	NA	11	TRBJ1-1	TGTGCCAGCAGCCCCTCAGGTGAAGCTTTCTTT	CASSPSGEAFF
TRBD2	TRBV7-9	once	14	TRBJ2-1	TGTGCCAGCAGCTGGGGCGGGGGCTACAATGAGCAGTTCTTC	CASSWGGGYNEQFF
TRBD1	TRBV10-2	NA	13	TRBJ2-5	TGCGCCAGCAGTGTCAGGGGGCGGGAGACCCAGTACTTC	CASSVRGRETQYF
NA	TRBV12-3/TRBV12-4	few	15	TRBJ2-7	TGTGCCAGCCTACAAGTGGGAGCGTTGGAACAGGAGCAGTACTTC	CASLQVGALEQEQYF
NA	TRBV5-1	NA	14	TRBJ1-2	TGCGCCAGCAGCCTACCCGGACAGCATCCTTCAAGCACCTTC	CASSLPGQHPSSTF
TRBD2	TRBV20-1	NA	12	TRBJ2-1	TGCAGTGCTACGCGGGGGGCAGGCGAGCAGTTCTTC	CSATRGAGEQFF
TRBD2	TRBV20-1	NA	13	TRBJ2-1	TGCAGTGCTACCCGGGACTACGGACCTCCCCCGTTCTTC	CSATRDYGPPPFF
NA	TRBV7-2	many	14	TRBJ2-3	TGTGCCAGCAGCTTTGGCCGGACCACAGATACGCAGTATTTT	CASSFGRTTDTQYF
NA	TRBV6-5	NA	13	TRBJ1-1	TGTGCCAGCAGTATCTCGAAGGGCAGGGAGTCTTTCTTT	CASSISKGRESFF
NA	TRBV20-1	NA	15	TRBJ2-1	TGCAGTGCTACGGCCAGGCCCGGTCAGGTAAATGAGCAGTTCTTC	CSATARPGQVNEQFF
TRBD1	TRBV18	NA	14	TRBJ2-3	TGTGCCAGCTTACCGGGACAGGGGACAGATACGCAGTATTTT	CASLPGQGTDTQYF
NA	TRBV12-3/TRBV12-4	NA	15	TRBJ1-4	TGTGCCAGCAGTTCCGGGACCCTGAACAGGGAAAAACTGTTTTTT	CASSSGTLNREKLFF
NA	TRBV2	many	16	TRBJ2-3	TGTGCCAGCAGTGCAAGACAGTCTGAGGGTACAGATACGCAGTATTTT	CASSARQSEGTDTQYF
NA	TRBV7-6	many	17	TRBJ2-1	TGTGCCAGCAGCTTAAATGGGGGCGGGAGACTGGACAATGAGCAGTTCTTC	CASSLNGGGRLDNEQFF
TRBD2	TRBV7-9	NA	15	TRBJ2-1	TGTGCCAGCAGCCTTAGCGGGAGAAGTTTCAGTGAGCAGTTCTTC	CASSLSGRSFSEQFF
NA	TRBV5-1	few	12	TRBJ2-7	TGCGCCAGCAGCTTGGATGGTTTCCGGCAGTACTTC	CASSLDGFRQYF
TRBD1	TRBV3-1	NA	16	TRBJ1-2	TGTGCCAGCAGCCAACCCGGGCGGACAGGGGGCTATGGCTACACCTTC	CASSQPGRTGGYGYTF
NA	TRBV20-1	few	15	TRBJ2-5	TGCAGTGCTAGAGCCCTGACGGGCCAGTGGGAGACCCAGTACTTC	CSARALTGQWETQYF
NA	TRBV18	NA	13	TRBJ1-1	TGTGCCAGCTCCCACGCCGTGAACACTGAAGCTTTCTTT	CASSHAVNTEAFF
NA	TRBV12-3/TRBV12-4	NA	15	TRBJ1-6	TGTGCCAGCAGTTTTCAGAGCTCCTATAATTCACCCCTCCACTTT	CASSFQSSYNSPLHF
TRBD2	TRBV7-9	many	17	TRBJ2-2	TGTGCCAGCAGCGCTCCTAGACTAGCGGCGAACACCGGGGAGCTGTTTTTT	CASSAPRLAANTGELFF
NA	TRBV12-3/TRBV12-4	few	14	TRBJ2-3	TGTGCCAGCAGTCCTGGACCGACCACAGATACGCAGTATTTT	CASSPGPTTDTQYF
NA	TRBV5-6	few	13	TRBJ1-2	TGTGCCAGCAGCTTGATTGTCCCCTATGGCTACACCTTC	CASSLIVPYGYTF
NA	TRBV20-1	few	14	TRBJ1-6	TGCAGTGCCCTCCTCCAGGGAGATAATTCACCCCTCCACTTT	CSALLQGDNSPLHF
NA	TRBV18	NA	16	TRBJ2-7	TGTGCCAGCTCACCCCATCCAGGGCGACTTTTTTACGAGCAGTACTTC	CASSPHPGRLFYEQYF
TRBD1	TRBV10-3	few	12	TRBJ1-2	TGTGCCATCAGTACAGGGGGCGATGGCTACACCTTC	CAISTGGDGYTF
TRBD1	TRBV7-9	NA	16	TRBJ2-7	TGTGCCAGCAGCCATCCGGGACAGGGATACTCCGACGAGCAGTACTTC	CASSHPGQGYSDEQYF
NA	TRBV12-3/TRBV12-4	NA	15	TRBJ1-2	TGTGCCAGCAGTCCAGGGTTTGGGGAAAGATATGGCTACACCTTC	CASSPGFGERYGYTF
TRBD1	TRBV2	NA	13	TRBJ2-1	TGTGCCAGCAGTTCTCAGGGGGTACGCGAGCAGTTCTTC	CASSSQGVREQFF
NA	TRBV18	few	15	TRBJ2-3	TGTGCCAGCTCACTAAAGACAGCAATCACAGATACGCAGTATTTT	CASSLKTAITDTQYF
NA	TRBV24-1	few	13	TRBJ2-2	TGTGCCTCCAGACAAGCGAACACCGGGGAGCTGTTTTTT	CASRQANTGELFF
NA	TRBV4-2	few	17	TRBJ2-1	TGTGCCAGCAGCCAATATCCTTCTACCGGGGGTATGTTAGAGCAGTTCTTC	CASSQYPSTGGMLEQFF
NA	TRBV2	NA	14	TRBJ2-5	TGTGCCAGCAGTGGGTCAGGGTCGGGAGAGACCCAGTACTTC	CASSGSGSGETQYF
NA	TRBV25-1	NA	14	TRBJ2-7	TGTGCCAGCAGTGGGACTCCGAACGGCTACGAGCAGTACTTC	CASSGTPNGYEQYF
TRBD2	TRBV6-2/TRBV6-3	NA	15	TRBJ2-7	TGTGCCAGCAGTTACGGCGGGGGGCACTACTACGAGCAGTACTTC	CASSYGGGHYYEQYF
TRBD1	TRBV24-1	few	21	TRBJ1-5	TGTGCCACCCCAAGTCCAGAATTAGACAGGGGGATGAGAGGTAGCAATCAGCCCCAGCATTTT	CATPSPELDRGMRGSNQPQHF
NA	TRBV5-4	few	15	TRBJ2-6	TGTGCCAGCAGCTTGGCCTACGCCGGGGCCAACGTCCTGACTTTC	CASSLAYAGANVLTF
NA	TRBV6-5	few	16	TRBJ2-5	TGTGCCAGCAGTGCTTCCGACAGAGACGCTCGAGAGACCCAGTACTTC	CASSASDRDARETQYF
NA	TRBV6-5	NA	14	TRBJ2-3	TGTGCCAGCAGTTACCGCCGGCCTGAAGATACGCAGTATTTT	CASSYRRPEDTQYF
NA	TRBV5-1	NA	16	TRBJ2-2	TGCGCCAGCAGCCCCAGACAGACATCGAACACCGGGGAGCTGTTTTTT	CASSPRQTSNTGELFF
NA	TRBV5-1	many	12	TRBJ2-7	TGCGCCAGCAGCTTGGTGTTGGGTGAGCAGTACTTC	CASSLVLGEQYF